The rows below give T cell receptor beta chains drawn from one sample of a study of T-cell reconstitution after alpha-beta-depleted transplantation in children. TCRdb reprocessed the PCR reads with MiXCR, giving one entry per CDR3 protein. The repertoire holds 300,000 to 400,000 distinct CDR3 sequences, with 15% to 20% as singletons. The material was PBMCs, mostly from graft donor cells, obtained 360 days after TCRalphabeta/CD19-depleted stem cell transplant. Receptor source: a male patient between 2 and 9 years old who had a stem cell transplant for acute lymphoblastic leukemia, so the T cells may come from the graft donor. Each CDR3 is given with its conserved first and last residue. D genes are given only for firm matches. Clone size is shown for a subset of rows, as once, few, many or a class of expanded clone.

CDR3 protein: CASSQDLGTEQFF
CDR3 DNA: TGTGCCAGCAGCCAAGATCTTGGAACTGAGCAGTTCTTC
clone size: -
V gene: TRBV14
D gene: -
J gene: TRBJ2-1

CDR3 protein: CASHEAGYTGELFF
CDR3 DNA: TGTGCCAGCCACGAAGCGGGGTACACCGGGGAGCTGTTTTTT
clone size: few
V gene: TRBV2
D gene: TRBD2
J gene: TRBJ2-2

CDR3 protein: CASSLGYSNTEAFF
CDR3 DNA: TGCGCCAGCAGCCTAGGATACTCGAACACTGAAGCTTTCTTT
clone size: -
V gene: TRBV4-1
D gene: -
J gene: TRBJ1-1

CDR3 protein: CASSPYHEQFF
CDR3 DNA: TGTGCCAGCAGCCCCTACCATGAGCAGTTCTTC
clone size: many
V gene: TRBV7-2
D gene: -
J gene: TRBJ2-1

CDR3 protein: CASSQGGVSEQFF
CDR3 DNA: TGTGCCAGCAGCCAAGGGGGAGTCAGTGAGCAGTTCTTC
clone size: few
V gene: TRBV4-2
D gene: -
J gene: TRBJ2-1

CDR3 protein: CASSFSAGGGDTQYF
CDR3 DNA: TGTGCCAGCAGCTTTTCAGCGGGCGGTGGAGATACGCAGTATTTT
clone size: few
V gene: TRBV11-2
D gene: -
J gene: TRBJ2-3

CDR3 protein: CASSQAPRGPGSTDTQYF
CDR3 DNA: TGCGCCAGCAGCCAAGCCCCGCGCGGGCCAGGTAGCACAGATACGCAGTATTTT
clone size: many
V gene: TRBV4-1
D gene: -
J gene: TRBJ2-3

CDR3 protein: CSASRPPNQYF
CDR3 DNA: TGCAGTGCTAGCCGACCCCCCAATCAGTACTTC
clone size: many
V gene: TRBV20-1
D gene: -
J gene: TRBJ2-7

CDR3 protein: CASSGEQSQYF
CDR3 DNA: TGTGCCAGCAGCGGGGAACAATCGCAGTACTTC
clone size: many
V gene: TRBV2
D gene: -
J gene: TRBJ2-7

CDR3 protein: CASSLRGGLADEKLFF
CDR3 DNA: TGTGCCAGCAGTTTAAGGGGGGGGCTCGCCGATGAAAAACTGTTTTTT
clone size: few
V gene: TRBV12-3/TRBV12-4
D gene: -
J gene: TRBJ1-4

CDR3 protein: CASKGTVNEKLFF
CDR3 DNA: TGTGCCAGCAAGGGGACCGTTAATGAAAAACTGTTTTTT
clone size: few
V gene: TRBV6-1
D gene: -
J gene: TRBJ1-4

CDR3 protein: CSARDKTPNEQFF
CDR3 DNA: TGCAGTGCTAGAGATAAGACCCCCAATGAGCAGTTCTTC
clone size: many
V gene: TRBV20-1
D gene: -
J gene: TRBJ2-1

CDR3 protein: CSASVLGLAHYNEQFF
CDR3 DNA: TGCAGTGCTAGCGTCCTGGGACTAGCTCACTACAATGAGCAGTTCTTC
clone size: -
V gene: TRBV20-1
D gene: TRBD2
J gene: TRBJ2-1

CDR3 protein: CASSYGGRETQYF
CDR3 DNA: TGTGCCAGCAGTTACGGGGGGAGGGAGACCCAGTACTTC
clone size: many
V gene: TRBV6-6
D gene: -
J gene: TRBJ2-5

CDR3 protein: CASKDETRVHEQFF
CDR3 DNA: TGCGCCAGCAAGGACGAGACTAGGGTCCATGAGCAGTTCTTC
clone size: -
V gene: TRBV10-2
D gene: -
J gene: TRBJ2-1

CDR3 protein: CASRQTSVSYEQYF
CDR3 DNA: TGTGCCAGCAGACAGACTAGCGTCTCCTACGAGCAGTACTTC
clone size: many
V gene: TRBV6-2/TRBV6-3
D gene: TRBD2
J gene: TRBJ2-7

CDR3 protein: CASSQTRSGRWGAGELFF
CDR3 DNA: TGTGCCAGCAGCCAAACTAGGAGCGGAAGATGGGGAGCCGGGGAGCTGTTTTTT
clone size: few
V gene: TRBV3-1
D gene: -
J gene: TRBJ2-2

CDR3 protein: CASSLGTSAGVQYF
CDR3 DNA: TGTGCCAGCAGCTTAGGGACGAGTGCGGGTGTGCAGTATTTT
clone size: -
V gene: TRBV7-2
D gene: -
J gene: TRBJ2-3

CDR3 protein: CATSDYKGEQYF
CDR3 DNA: TGTGCCACCAGTGACTACAAGGGCGAGCAGTACTTC
clone size: -
V gene: TRBV24-1
D gene: -
J gene: TRBJ2-7

CDR3 protein: CASRGLAGVLVSYEQYF
CDR3 DNA: TGTGCCAGCAGGGGACTAGCGGGAGTCCTAGTCTCCTACGAGCAGTACTTC
clone size: -
V gene: TRBV28
D gene: TRBD2
J gene: TRBJ2-7

CDR3 protein: CSVGTGVGSPLHF
CDR3 DNA: TGCAGCGTGGGAACAGGGGTAGGTTCACCCCTCCACTTT
clone size: -
V gene: TRBV29-1
D gene: TRBD1
J gene: TRBJ1-6

CDR3 protein: CSVSPGTVNQPQHF
CDR3 DNA: TGCAGTGTCAGCCCCGGGACAGTAAATCAGCCCCAGCATTTT
clone size: -
V gene: TRBV20-1
D gene: TRBD1
J gene: TRBJ1-5

CDR3 protein: CASSQGDRVGSPLHF
CDR3 DNA: TGTGCCAGCAGCCAAGGGGACAGGGTCGGTTCACCCCTCCACTTT
clone size: -
V gene: TRBV4-2
D gene: TRBD1
J gene: TRBJ1-6

CDR3 protein: CASSLESGTGGLGQYF
CDR3 DNA: TGTGCCAGCAGTTTGGAATCCGGGACAGGGGGCCTTGGGCAGTACTTC
clone size: many
V gene: TRBV12-3/TRBV12-4
D gene: TRBD1
J gene: TRBJ2-7

CDR3 protein: CATQDAETQYF
CDR3 DNA: TGTGCCACCCAAGATGCGGAGACCCAGTACTTC
clone size: -
V gene: TRBV10-3
D gene: -
J gene: TRBJ2-5

CDR3 protein: CAISESMGQGRLYF
CDR3 DNA: TGTGCCATCAGTGAGTCCATGGGACAGGGCCGTTTGTACTTC
clone size: -
V gene: TRBV10-3
D gene: TRBD1
J gene: TRBJ2-7

CDR3 protein: CASSEGSAGVDEQYF
CDR3 DNA: TGTGCCAGCAGTGAAGGGTCTGCGGGAGTGGACGAGCAGTACTTC
clone size: -
V gene: TRBV25-1
D gene: TRBD2
J gene: TRBJ2-7

CDR3 protein: CASSLRVPPHHNEQFF
CDR3 DNA: TGTGCCAGCAGCTTGAGGGTTCCCCCCCACCACAATGAGCAGTTCTTC
clone size: few
V gene: TRBV5-5
D gene: -
J gene: TRBJ2-1

CDR3 protein: CASSLVGAHYSNQPQHF
CDR3 DNA: TGTGCCAGCAGCTTAGTGGGGGCGCATTATAGCAATCAGCCCCAGCATTTT
clone size: -
V gene: TRBV7-8
D gene: -
J gene: TRBJ1-5

CDR3 protein: CATSPDDGETQYF
CDR3 DNA: TGCGCCACCAGCCCTGATGACGGAGAGACCCAGTACTTC
clone size: -
V gene: TRBV5-1
D gene: -
J gene: TRBJ2-5

CDR3 protein: CASSPFLRDNEQFF
CDR3 DNA: TGCGCCAGCAGCCCATTCCTACGGGACAATGAGCAGTTCTTC
clone size: few
V gene: TRBV4-1
D gene: -
J gene: TRBJ2-1

CDR3 protein: CASRLVSYNEQFF
CDR3 DNA: TGTGCCAGCAGACTAGTCTCCTACAATGAGCAGTTCTTC
clone size: -
V gene: TRBV6-6
D gene: -
J gene: TRBJ2-1

CDR3 protein: CASRGAGGASSYEQYF
CDR3 DNA: TGTGCCAGCAGGGGGGCGGGAGGGGCTTCATCCTACGAGCAGTACTTC
clone size: few
V gene: TRBV28
D gene: TRBD2
J gene: TRBJ2-7

CDR3 protein: CASSFNRQNGAKNIQYF
CDR3 DNA: TGTGCCAGCAGTTTCAACCGACAGAATGGAGCCAAAAACATTCAGTACTTC
clone size: many
V gene: TRBV28
D gene: -
J gene: TRBJ2-4

CDR3 protein: CAISEGQGARAFF
CDR3 DNA: TGTGCCATCAGTGAGGGACAGGGGGCGAGGGCTTTCTTT
clone size: many
V gene: TRBV10-3
D gene: TRBD1
J gene: TRBJ1-1

CDR3 protein: CASSYDRQYTEAFF
CDR3 DNA: TGTGCCAGCAGTTACGACAGACAGTACACTGAAGCTTTCTTT
clone size: -
V gene: TRBV6-5
D gene: -
J gene: TRBJ1-1

CDR3 protein: CASSPRGSVYEQYF
CDR3 DNA: TGTGCCAGCAGCCCCCGGGGTAGCGTCTACGAGCAGTACTTC
clone size: few
V gene: TRBV7-8
D gene: -
J gene: TRBJ2-7

CDR3 protein: CASSLYSEGYNEQFF
CDR3 DNA: TGTGCCAGCAGTTTATACAGCGAGGGGTACAATGAGCAGTTCTTC
clone size: -
V gene: TRBV27
D gene: -
J gene: TRBJ2-1

CDR3 protein: CASSSQGWKNIQYF
CDR3 DNA: TGTGCCAGCAGTTCACAGGGCTGGAAAAACATTCAGTACTTC
clone size: -
V gene: TRBV12-3/TRBV12-4
D gene: -
J gene: TRBJ2-4

CDR3 protein: CSAKTSANSYEQYF
CDR3 DNA: TGCAGTGCTAAGACTAGCGCAAACTCCTACGAGCAGTACTTC
clone size: many
V gene: TRBV20-1
D gene: TRBD2
J gene: TRBJ2-7

CDR3 protein: CASSPKVGATNEKLFF
CDR3 DNA: TGTGCCAGCAGTCCGAAAGTTGGTGCAACTAATGAAAAACTGTTTTTT
clone size: few
V gene: TRBV27
D gene: -
J gene: TRBJ1-4

CDR3 protein: CASSQDGGETQYF
CDR3 DNA: TGCGCCAGCAGCCAAGATGGGGGAGAGACCCAGTACTTC
clone size: many
V gene: TRBV4-1
D gene: -
J gene: TRBJ2-5

CDR3 protein: CASSQDYRGYQPQHF
CDR3 DNA: TGCGCCAGCAGCCAAGATTACAGGGGATATCAGCCCCAGCATTTT
clone size: many
V gene: TRBV4-3
D gene: TRBD1
J gene: TRBJ1-5

CDR3 protein: CASRPRLGSTDTQYF
CDR3 DNA: TGTGCCAGCAGACCGCGACTAGGCAGCACAGATACGCAGTATTTT
clone size: -
V gene: TRBV7-9
D gene: -
J gene: TRBJ2-3

CDR3 protein: CSVRDRGKTEAFF
CDR3 DNA: TGCAGCGTCCGGGACAGGGGCAAAACTGAAGCTTTCTTT
clone size: -
V gene: TRBV29-1
D gene: TRBD1
J gene: TRBJ1-1

CDR3 protein: CSANDGQVYSNEQYF
CDR3 DNA: TGCAGTGCTAATGACGGACAGGTCTACTCCAACGAGCAGTACTTC
clone size: few
V gene: TRBV20-1
D gene: TRBD1
J gene: TRBJ2-7

CDR3 protein: CASSQDVRGQGFSEAFF
CDR3 DNA: TGCGCCAGCAGCCAGGACGTGAGGGGACAGGGTTTTTCTGAAGCTTTCTTT
clone size: -
V gene: TRBV4-3
D gene: TRBD1
J gene: TRBJ1-1

CDR3 protein: CASRWGTRDRYEQYF
CDR3 DNA: TGTGCCAGCAGATGGGGGACCCGGGACCGGTACGAGCAGTACTTC
clone size: many
V gene: TRBV6-2/TRBV6-3
D gene: -
J gene: TRBJ2-7

CDR3 protein: CASSGPEAQYF
CDR3 DNA: TGTGCCAGCAGCGGTCCCGAGGCCCAGTACTTC
clone size: few
V gene: TRBV7-2
D gene: -
J gene: TRBJ2-5

CDR3 protein: CASRMTSGTDTQYF
CDR3 DNA: TGCGCCAGCAGGATGACTAGTGGCACAGATACGCAGTATTTT
clone size: -
V gene: TRBV5-1
D gene: -
J gene: TRBJ2-3

CDR3 protein: CSASSRGEQFF
CDR3 DNA: TGCAGTGCTAGTTCGCGCGGTGAGCAGTTCTTC
clone size: -
V gene: TRBV20-1
D gene: -
J gene: TRBJ2-1

CDR3 protein: CASSTLWDSTYEQYF
CDR3 DNA: TGTGCCAGCAGCACTCTATGGGACTCTACCTACGAGCAGTACTTC
clone size: -
V gene: TRBV28
D gene: -
J gene: TRBJ2-7

CDR3 protein: CAISRPAQETQYF
CDR3 DNA: TGTGCCATCAGTCGGCCAGCCCAAGAGACCCAGTACTTC
clone size: many
V gene: TRBV10-3
D gene: -
J gene: TRBJ2-5

CDR3 protein: CASSSQREGRRETQYF
CDR3 DNA: TGTGCCAGCAGTTCACAGCGGGAGGGCCGGAGGGAGACCCAGTACTTC
clone size: -
V gene: TRBV12-3/TRBV12-4
D gene: TRBD2
J gene: TRBJ2-5

CDR3 protein: CASSNSRDRDNEQFF
CDR3 DNA: TGTGCCAGCTCAAACTCCCGGGACAGGGACAATGAGCAGTTCTTC
clone size: -
V gene: TRBV18
D gene: TRBD1
J gene: TRBJ2-1

CDR3 protein: CASEIKGGSTDTQYF
CDR3 DNA: TGTGCCAGCGAAATCAAAGGGGGGAGCACAGATACGCAGTATTTT
clone size: few
V gene: TRBV12-3/TRBV12-4
D gene: -
J gene: TRBJ2-3

CDR3 protein: CASSKVGDPPYNEQFF
CDR3 DNA: TGTGCCAGCAGCAAAGTCGGAGACCCACCCTACAATGAGCAGTTCTTC
clone size: few
V gene: TRBV21-1
D gene: -
J gene: TRBJ2-1